This is a list of T cell receptor beta chains from one sample in a study of blood T cell repertoires in COVID-19. Data came from immunoSEQ multiplex PCR; TCRdb stores just in-frame clones and leaves some out. Here the sample spans approximately 69,000 clones, 88% being singletons. The sequenced material came from peripheral blood. The receptors shown here come from a man in his forties or fifties with acute or convalescent COVID-19. Each CDR3 is given with its conserved first and last residue. Each record gives: J gene, D gene, clone size, V gene, CDR3 protein, CDR3 DNA. The D gene is left open where the match is weak. The size field is filled for only some rows; it gives once, few, many or a size class.

>TRBJ2-2|NA|NA|TRBV7-3
CASSNGGPRTGELFF
TGTGCCAGCAGCAACGGGGGGCCTCGGACCGGGGAGCTGTTTTTT
>TRBJ1-2|NA|NA|TRBV19
CASSIVNSRNYGYTF
TGTGCCAGTAGTATAGTGAACAGCCGGAACTATGGCTACACCTTC
>TRBJ2-5|TRBD1|NA|TRBV5-6
CASSPMTGNQETQYF
TGTGCCAGCAGCCCGATGACAGGGAATCAAGAGACCCAGTACTTC
>TRBJ2-7|NA|NA|TRBV6-1
CASSERGGTYEQYF
TGTGCCAGCAGTGAAAGGGGTGGCACCTACGAGCAGTACTTC
>TRBJ1-4|TRBD1|NA|TRBV28
CASSRLSGGVEKLFF
TGTGCCAGCAGTCGACTTTCAGGGGGAGTTGAAAAACTGTTTTTT
>TRBJ1-2|TRBD1|few|TRBV7-9
CASSLTTGAHGYTF
TGTGCCAGCAGCTTAACTACAGGGGCGCATGGCTACACCTTC
>TRBJ1-2|NA|NA|TRBV6-5
CASSNGRYYGYTF
TGTGCCAGCAGTAACGGTAGATACTATGGCTACACCTTC
>TRBJ1-6|TRBD1|NA|TRBV18
CASSPEQTGSPLHF
TGTGCCAGCTCACCTGAACAGACAGGGTCACCCCTCCACTTT
>TRBJ2-1|NA|NA|TRBV18
CASSPLGGSGNEQFF
TGTGCCAGCTCACCCCTCGGGGGTTCAGGAAATGAGCAGTTCTTC
>TRBJ1-6|TRBD1|NA|TRBV7-2
CASSRTGGSYNSPLHF
TGTGCCAGCAGCCGGACAGGTGGCTCCTATAATTCACCCCTCCACTTT
>TRBJ1-2|TRBD1|few|TRBV30
CAWNPGQGAYGYTF
TGTGCCTGGAACCCGGGACAGGGGGCCTATGGCTACACCTTC
>TRBJ1-2|TRBD1|once|TRBV28
CASIQDRANGYTF
TGTGCCAGCATTCAGGACAGGGCCAATGGCTACACCTTC
>TRBJ2-5|NA|NA|TRBV5-4
CASKTQGSVETQYF
TGTGCCAGCAAAACTCAGGGGAGCGTGGAGACCCAGTACTTC
>TRBJ1-1|NA|NA|TRBV6-1
CASSEIRGIEAFF
TGTGCCAGCAGTGAAATTAGGGGAATTGAAGCTTTCTTT
>TRBJ2-3|NA|NA|TRBV25-1
CASSEPASRGTDTQYF
TGTGCCAGCAGTGAACCCGCTAGTCGAGGCACAGATACGCAGTATTTT
>TRBJ2-7|TRBD1|NA|TRBV24-1
CATSDRTGLSIYEQYF
TGTGCCACCAGTGATCGGACAGGGCTATCGATCTACGAGCAGTACTTC
>TRBJ1-1|TRBD1|NA|TRBV27
CASSPGTGGRAAFF
TGTGCCAGCAGTCCCGGGACAGGGGGCCGGGCGGCTTTCTTT
>TRBJ2-7|NA|NA|TRBV30
CAWSVRYEQYF
TGTGCCTGGAGTGTGCGCTACGAGCAGTACTTC
>TRBJ2-3|NA|NA|TRBV28
CASTSRGYTDTQYF
TGTGCCAGCACCTCCCGCGGATACACAGATACGCAGTATTTT
>TRBJ2-5|NA|NA|TRBV7-8
CASSLFETALPQETQYF
TGTGCCAGCAGCTTATTCGAGACAGCCTTGCCCCAAGAGACCCAGTACTTC
>TRBJ1-1|NA|NA|TRBV7-3
CASSLGQNTEAFF
TGTGCCAGCAGCCTGGGACAGAACACTGAAGCTTTCTTT
>TRBJ2-2|NA|NA|TRBV3-1/TRBV3-2
CASTSSWTGELFF
TGTGCCAGCACCTCTAGCTGGACCGGGGAGCTGTTTTTT
>TRBJ2-4|NA|NA|TRBV30
CAWKEGISAKNIQYF
TGTGCCTGGAAGGAGGGGATCTCAGCCAAAAACATTCAGTACTTC